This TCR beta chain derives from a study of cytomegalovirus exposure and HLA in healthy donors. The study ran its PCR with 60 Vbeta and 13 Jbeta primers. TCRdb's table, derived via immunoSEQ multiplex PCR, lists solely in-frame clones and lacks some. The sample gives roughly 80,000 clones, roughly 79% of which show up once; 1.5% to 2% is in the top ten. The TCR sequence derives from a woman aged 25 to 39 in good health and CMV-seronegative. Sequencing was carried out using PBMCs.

The CDR3 DNA is TGTGCCAGCAGCCCCTTACAGGGGGCGAACACTGAAGCTTTCTTT. Translated, it gives CASSPLQGANTEAFF. This rearrangement joins TRBV9 to TRBJ1-1; TRBD1 agrees at 9 bases. The CDR3 has 15 residues. Germline V gives CDR1 SGDLS, CDR2 YYNGEE. V lost 4 bases and J lost 1; bases outside the gene matches: 5.